One sample yielded the 19 T cell receptor beta chains listed below, sequenced in a study of neurological immune-mediated disorders. TCRdb used MiXCR to reprocess the 5' RACE reads, holding one entry per CDR3 protein. This sample has about 21,000 distinct CDR3 sequences, with around 6.2% found just once. Sequenced sample: CD8+ T cells from blood. These receptors were obtained from a man between 18 and 35 years old in good health.

This clonotype came up a few times. The chain joins TRBV10-3 to TRBJ1-3, with D uncertain. Germline CDR1 ENHRY, CDR2 SYGVKD. This CDR3 is 15 amino acids long. The V end lost 10 bases, the J end lost 0 bases, and 16 bases lay between the germline ends. Here the CDR3 reads CATVYERSSGNTIYF. CDR3 coding DNA: TGTGCCACCGTATACGAGAGGAGCTCTGGAAACACCATATATTTT.

This clonotype was seen many times. This rearrangement joins TRBV24-1 to TRBJ2-2, with 9 bases aligning to TRBD1. CDR1 is KGHDR, CDR2 SFDVKD, per germline. V was clipped by 7 bases and J by 0 bases; unmatched bases: 8. The CDR3 is made up of 17 amino acids. The CDR3 region is CATRSSGQGPNTGELFF. The DNA for the CDR3 is TGTGCCACCAGGTCCTCAGGACAGGGGCCGAACACCGGGGAGCTGTTTTTT.

This clonotype was seen at least ten times. This chain links TRBV7-2 with TRBJ2-1; D may be TRBD2 (6 bases). The CDR3 is 15 residues long. Germline V gene data show CDR1 as SGHTA and CDR2 as FQGNSA. The V end lost 5 bases, the J end lost 1 base, and 12 bases lay between the germline ends. The CDR3 DNA reads as TGTGCCAGCAGCCTAGAGGAGGGGTCCTACAATGAGCAGTTCTTC. Its protein product is CASSLEEGSYNEQFF.

This clonotype was found many times. This chain links TRBV7-9 with TRBJ2-3, with D maybe TRBD1 (6 bases). The CDR3 contains 17 residues. V was shortened by 6 bases and J by 0 bases, with 19 bases between the two germline ends. Germline-derived CDR1 and CDR2 are SEHNR and FQNEAQ (reference sequence). This CDR3 reads CASSHSRTEYSTDTQYF. The DNA for the CDR3 is TGTGCCAGCAGTCATAGCCGGACAGAATATAGCACAGATACGCAGTATTTT.

This clonotype was detected ten times or more. The V and J genes are TRBV9 and TRBJ2-1, with 7 bases identical to TRBD1. V dropped 7 bases and J dropped 8; count of bases not matched to a gene: 15. Germline values: CDR1 SGDLS, CDR2 YYNGEE. The CDR3 has 15 amino acids. CDR3 in amino acids: CASALTGDPTYEQFF. In nucleotides, the CDR3 is TGTGCCAGCGCGCTTACAGGGGATCCCACATATGAGCAGTTCTTC. Using reference TRBV9 and TRBJ2-1 for the parts outside the CDR3, the full variable domain is DSGVTQTPKHLITATGQRVTLRCSPRSGDLSVYWYQQSLDQGLQFLIQYYNGEERAKGNILERFSAQQFPDLHSELNLSSLELGDSALYFCASALTGDPTYEQFFGPGTRLTVL.

At least ten counts were recorded for this clonotype. The CDR3 protein is CASSRGGDEQYF. In nucleotides, the CDR3 is TGTGCCAGCAGCCGAGGGGGGGACGAGCAGTACTTC. The V call is TRBV5-6, the J call TRBJ2-7; a possible D gene is TRBD2 (7 bases). The CDR3 has 12 amino acids. V was clipped by 4 bases and J by 5 bases, with 10 bases between them. Germline CDR1 reads SGHDT; CDR2 reads YYEEEE.

This clonotype came up many times. The rearrangement links TRBV7-6 to TRBJ1-5; 7 bases align to TRBD1. The CDR3 covers 14 residues. Germline lookup yields CDR1 SGHVS and CDR2 FNYEAQ. J lost 5 bases, V lost 2 bases, and 3 bases had no gene match. CDR3 sequence: CASSLSTGDQPQHF. CDR3 sequence (DNA): TGTGCCAGCAGCTTAAGTACAGGGGATCAGCCCCAGCATTTT.

The table lists this clonotype with many counts. The chain recombines TRBV27 with TRBJ2-7, with D hard to call. The CDR3 sequence is 13 residues long. Per the germline V gene, CDR1 is MNHEY and CDR2 is SMNVEV (reference sequence). Trimming shortened V by 6 bases and J by 4 bases, and 13 bases separated the two germline ends. CDR3 nucleotide sequence: TGTGCCAGCAGCCTTATAGGCCGTTACGAGCAGTACTTC. Translating it yields CASSLIGRYEQYF.

Ten or more counts support this clonotype. The J gene is TRBJ2-7, the V gene TRBV30, with D possibly being TRBD1 or TRBD2 (5 bases each). The germline gives CDR1 GTSNPN, CDR2 SVGIG (reference sequence). Trimming took off 1 base at V and 6 bases at J, with 7 bases between the two ends. CDR3 size: 11 residues. DNA for the CDR3: TGTGCCTGGAGTGCTGGGACCGAGCAGTACTTC. This translates into CAWSAGTEQYF.

This clonotype was seen many times. The chain combines TRBV5-1 with TRBJ1-2; 9 nucleotides line up with TRBD1. The CDR3 loop spans 14 amino acids. The germline V gene encodes CDR1 SGHRS and CDR2 YFSETQ. V lost 3 bases to trimming and J lost 6 bases; unmatched junction nucleotides: 6. The CDR3 loop is CASSWTGVGHGYTF. The CDR3 region has the DNA TGCGCCAGCAGCTGGACAGGGGTGGGTCATGGCTACACCTTC.

Many counts were recorded for this clonotype. The genes are TRBV5-1 and TRBJ1-1; no clear D. Trimming stripped 4 bases from V and 1 base from J, with 11 bases between. The CDR3 runs 14 residues. Germline V gene lookup returns CDR1 SGHRS and CDR2 YFSETQ. In nucleotides, the CDR3 is TGCGCCAGCAGCCCCGTAACAGCGAACACTGAAGCTTTCTTT. Protein: CASSPVTANTEAFF.

This clonotype was counted ten times or more. The CDR3 DNA reads as TGTGCCAGCAGTGACGGTTACACTGAAGCTTTCTTT. The encoded protein is CASSDGYTEAFF. V and J are TRBV6-1 and TRBJ1-1; no definite D call. The ends were cut back, 3 bases at V and 3 bases at J, with 5 bases in the middle. The germline gives CDR1 MNHNS, CDR2 SASEGT. This CDR3 has 12 amino acids.

This clonotype was observed at least ten times. The V call is TRBV28, the J call TRBJ2-1; D gene uncertain. Trimming cost V 10 bases and J 4 bases, with 20 bases left between them. The length of the CDR3 is 15 residues. Germline loops: CDR1 MDHEN, CDR2 SYDVKM. CDR3 in amino acids: CANPPPAGSYNEQFF. The CDR3, as DNA: TGTGCCAACCCCCCCCCCGCTGGCAGTTACAATGAGCAGTTCTTC.

There are many counts of this clonotype. V is TRBV7-2 and J is TRBJ2-5; 8 nucleotides line up with TRBD2. CDR3 length equals 17 residues. V shed 5 bases and J 2 bases; nucleotides not matched to a gene: 13. CDR1 SGHTA and CDR2 FQGNSA come from the germline V gene. The CDR3: CASSIAPSGGLQETQYF. The CDR3 DNA reads TGTGCCAGCAGCATCGCTCCCAGCGGGGGCCTGCAAGAGACCCAGTACTTC.

This clonotype was counted ten times or more. This sequence joins TRBV3-1 and TRBJ1-5, with D unresolved. Trimming shortened V by 0 bases and J by 0 bases, and 9 bases separated the two germline ends. Germline V gene lookup returns CDR1 LGHDT and CDR2 YNNKEL (reference sequence). This CDR3 region has 16 residues. The CDR3 sequence is CASSQDGPYSNQPQHF. Here the CDR3 DNA reads TGTGCCAGCAGCCAAGACGGACCCTATAGCAATCAGCCCCAGCATTTT. Combining the CDR3 with reference TRBV3-1 and TRBJ1-5 gives the whole variable domain DTAVSQTPKYLVTQMGNDKSIKCEQNLGHDTMYWYKQDSKKFLKIMFSYNNKELIINETVPNRFSPKSPDKAHLNLHINSLELGDSAVYFCASSQDGPYSNQPQHFGDGTRLSIL.

In its sample, this clonotype was seen many times. The chain recombines TRBV29-1 with TRBJ2-1, with unresolved D. Trimming took off 4 bases at V and 12 bases at J, with 16 bases between the two ends. Germline values: CDR1 SQVTM, CDR2 ANQGSEA. The CDR3 runs to 12 residues. DNA of the CDR3: TGCAGCGTTGTTCCCGAGTTGTCCGCGCAGTTCTTC. Amino acid sequence: CSVVPELSAQFF.

The sample holds many counts of this clonotype. The chain links TRBV6-5 to TRBJ1-6; D perhaps matches TRBD1 (6 bases). The germline V gene has CDR1 MNHEY and CDR2 SVGAGI. The V end lost 5 bases, the J end lost 10 bases, and 15 bases lay between the germline ends. The CDR3 is 14 residues long. This CDR3 reads CASSDTGQGSPLHF. CDR3 nucleotide sequence: TGTGCCAGCAGTGATACAGGGCAGGGGTCACCCCTCCACTTT.

This clonotype was recorded many times. The chain is built from TRBV12-3 or TRBV12-4 and TRBJ1-2, with TRBD1 matching over 8 bases. The CDR3 consists of 15 residues. V trimming: 6 bases; J trimming: 4 bases; junction bases outside the gene matches: 10. The CDR3 spells CASSSGAGGTYGYTF. CDR3 nucleotide sequence: TGTGCCAGCAGCTCCGGGGCAGGGGGCACCTATGGCTACACCTTC.

This clonotype showed up many times. The rearrangement joins TRBV6-2 or TRBV6-3 to TRBJ2-1; the D gene is possibly TRBD2 (7 bases). The V gene lost 6 bases and the J gene lost 5 bases, with 20 bases spanning the gap. Germline V gives CDR1 MNHEY, CDR2 SVGEGT. The CDR3 sequence is 16 residues long. CDR3 sequence (DNA): TGTGCCAGCAGGAACCAGACCCGGGGGGCAAACAATGAGCAGTTCTTC. Translated: CASRNQTRGANNEQFF.